This T cell receptor (beta chain) was sequenced for a study of T cell responses to AZD1222 COVID-19 vaccine. Overall study results and limits: Sampling captured repertoires only after the peak T cell response. Baseline serology detected seropositivity in only a handful of AZD1222 recipients. White British people made up most donors, females outnumbered males, and clonal diversity was possibly underestimated. Spike regions recognized by vaccine-associated CD4 TCRs spanned the protein, led by 160-218 and 743-854.

Sequencing was performed with immunoSEQ multiplex PCR; in TCRdb, only in-frame clones are kept and a portion is missing. The repertoire includes roughly 120,000 clones, 88% of them detected once, and 4.4% sits in the top ten. As for this clone: Its antigen remains unknown.

Trimming pared 4 bases from V and 0 bases from J, leaving 22 bases between. CDR3 length: 19 residues. Germline assignment: CDR1 MDHEN and CDR2 SYDVKM. The chain is built from TRBV28 and TRBJ1-5, with D tentatively TRBD1 (5 bases). Sequencing used peripheral blood, obtained on day 0 of AZD1222 vaccination. The source of this sequence is an adult in good health. DNA of the CDR3: TGTGCCAGCAGTTCTATCCCAGTGGGGCGGGGATATAGCAATCAGCCCCAGCATTTT. It encodes CASSSIPVGRGYSNQPQHF.